Sequencing of this TCR beta chain was carried out in a study of blood T cell repertoires in COVID-19. Study context: The United States, Italy and Spain provided the acute and convalescent COVID-19 samples. The analysed material was cDNA or gDNA that came from T cells, B-cell-depleted T cells, or PBMCs.

In this sample, this clone turned up once. Source study methods: It was from reference gene primer amplification that nucleated cell counts were estimated. Libraries were prepared by immunoSEQ multiplex PCR; TCRdb keeps only in-frame clonotypes and omits some of them. D and trimming were read from the DNA, whereas the V and J calls and clone size are those reported in that table. The sample carries fewer than 65,000 clones, around four fifths recorded once. Germline CDR1 is MDHEN and CDR2 is SYDVKM. The CDR3 extends over 15 amino acids. V shed 4 bases and J shed 7 bases, with 14 bases lying between them.

The source of this sequence is a human donor in a cohort sampled during active COVID-19. The V call is TRBV28, the J call TRBJ1-6; no firm D call. Sequences were obtained from peripheral blood. CDR3 bases: TGTGCCAGCAGTTCCCCTACGGGATTGAATTCACCCCTCCACTTT. This translates into CASSSPTGLNSPLHF.